These 23 T cell receptor beta chains originate from one sample sequenced in a study of T cell clones after liver transplantation. Sequenced by immunoSEQ multiplex PCR; TCRdb stores in-frame clones only, minus some. The sample carries around 35,000 clones, about 95% recorded once. Sequences were derived from CD8+ T cells from blood, sampled 12 months after liver transplant. These receptors were obtained from a human patient who received a liver transplant. Part of the T cells may come from the graft donor.

This chain connects TRBV19 to TRBJ2-7; 9 positions match TRBD2. J lost 2 bases, V lost 0 bases, and 8 bases had no gene match. CDR1 is LNHDA and CDR2 is SQIVND in the germline V gene (reference sequence). This CDR3 spans 17 amino acids. The CDR3 spells CASSIDLETSGTYEQYF. In DNA, the CDR3 is TGTGCCAGTAGTATAGATCTAGAGACTAGCGGAACCTACGAGCAGTACTTC.

The J gene is TRBJ2-7, the V gene TRBV27; D unresolved. Trimming cost V 4 bases and J 6 bases, with 7 bases left between them. The length of the CDR3 is 11 residues. In germline, CDR1 is MNHEY, CDR2 SMNVEV (reference sequence). Here the CDR3 DNA reads TGTGCCAGCAGTTCTTTTGGCGAGCAGTACTTC. Translated: CASSSFGEQYF.

This clone was detected only once. The chain has TRBV9 and TRBJ2-3; 8 bases are a match to TRBD2. This CDR3 spans 15 amino acids. Unmatched junction bases numbered 6, after V lost 0 bases and J lost 6 bases. Germline assignment: CDR1 SGDLS and CDR2 YYNGEE. The CDR3 spells CASSVGERERDTQYF. In DNA form, the CDR3 reads TGTGCCAGCAGCGTAGGTGAGCGGGAGAGGGATACGCAGTATTTT.

The table lists this clone with a count of one. V usage is TRBV11-3 and J usage is TRBJ2-2; D possibly uses TRBD1 or TRBD2 (6 bases each). Per the germline V gene, CDR1 is SGHNT and CDR2 is YENEEA. V was trimmed by 1 base and J by 3 bases, leaving 12 bases between them. CDR3 size: 16 residues. The DNA of the CDR3 is TGTGCCAGCAGCTTAGGCCGGGGGCCCTACACCGGGGAGCTGTTTTTT. Translation gives CASSLGRGPYTGELFF.

V gene TRBV4-1 combines with J gene TRBJ2-7, with D possibly called TRBD1 or TRBD2 (5 bases each). V was cut by 0 bases and J by 2 bases, with 14 bases left in between. The length of the CDR3 is 16 residues. Germline CDR1 and CDR2: MGHRA and YSYEKL. The CDR3 protein is CASSQDPAVGAYEQYF. In DNA form, the CDR3 reads TGCGCCAGCAGCCAAGATCCCGCGGTGGGGGCCTACGAGCAGTACTTC.

This rearrangement joins TRBV2 to TRBJ1-4; D perhaps matches TRBD1 (5 bases). CDR1 SNHLY and CDR2 FYNNEI come from the germline V gene. Trimming cost V 7 bases and J 7 bases, with 10 bases left between them. CDR3 length: 12 amino acids. CDR3 region: CASTAGFEKLFF. CDR3 DNA sequence: TGTGCCAGCACGGCAGGGTTTGAAAAACTGTTTTTT.

For the CDR3, the DNA is TGTGCCAGCCGGGATCGCGGGGGTAATAGTGCCGGGGAGCTGTTTTTT. Translating it yields CASRDRGGNSAGELFF. The gene calls are TRBV7-9 and TRBJ2-2; TRBD2 matches 7 bases. Germline CDR1 is SEHNR and CDR2 is FQNEAQ (reference sequence). The CDR3 length is 16 residues. The V segment lost 8 bases and the J segment 6 bases; nucleotides outside the gene matches: 15.

This clone was seen a handful of times. This same CDR3 is encoded by further DNA sequences in the sample. The genes are TRBV7-3 and TRBJ2-7; 10 nucleotides align to TRBD2. The length of the CDR3 is 14 residues. Germline CDR1 reads SGHTA; CDR2 reads FQGTGA. J lost 3 bases, V lost 6 bases, and 5 bases had no gene match. Here the CDR3 DNA reads TGTGCCAGCAGTCCACCTAGCGGGAGCTACGAGCAGTACTTC. It codes for CASSPPSGSYEQYF.

This rearrangement joins TRBV7-3 to TRBJ2-1; 9 nucleotides line up with TRBD2. Germline-derived CDR1 and CDR2 are SGHTA and FQGTGA. Trimming at V came to 1 base and at J to 4 bases, leaving 5 bases not matched to a gene. CDR3 size: 16 residues. As DNA, the CDR3 is TGTGCCAGCAGCTTAATAGCGGGAGAGAAATACAATGAGCAGTTCTTC. Its translation is CASSLIAGEKYNEQFF.

The J gene is TRBJ2-1, the V gene TRBV9, with 13 bases that match TRBD2. Germline V gene sequence: CDR1 SGDLS, CDR2 YYNGEE. The CDR3 loop spans 16 amino acids. Germline trimming cut 4 bases from V and 2 bases from J; bases unmatched to any gene: 3. CDR3 sequence (DNA): TGTGCCAGCAGCTTTGGGACTAGCGGGACCTACAATGAGCAGTTCTTC. It yields the protein CASSFGTSGTYNEQFF.

V usage is TRBV10-3 and J usage is TRBJ2-2; 11 bases are shared with TRBD2. After removal of 4 bases from V and 3 bases from J, the junction contained 13 bases not matched to a gene. Germline V gives CDR1 ENHRY, CDR2 SYGVKD. CDR3 length: 19 amino acids. CDR3 sequence reads: CAISVSGTSGQPYTGELFF. The CDR3 coding sequence is TGTGCCATCAGTGTTTCCGGGACTAGCGGTCAACCCTACACCGGGGAGCTGTTTTTT.

This chain links TRBV27 with TRBJ2-7; D may correspond to TRBD1 or TRBD2 (5 bases each). This CDR3 is 14 amino acids long. Germline lookup yields CDR1 MNHEY and CDR2 SMNVEV (reference sequence). CDR3: CAAARGGPTYEQYF. The DNA for the CDR3 is TGTGCAGCAGCTCGGGGCGGCCCCACCTACGAGCAGTACTTC.

The chain employs TRBV27 and TRBJ2-1; D possibly corresponds to TRBD2 (5 bases). Germline V lookup: CDR1 MNHEY, CDR2 SMNVEV (reference sequence). The CDR3 covers 15 residues. V lost 3 bases and J lost 2, with 11 bases in between. DNA for the CDR3: TGTGCCAGCAGTTTGGGAGCGCCCGCCTACAATGAGCAGTTCTTC. Its protein is CASSLGAPAYNEQFF.

DNA for the CDR3: TGTGCCAGCAGCACGGCGGGACTAGCGGGGGCCTACGAGCAGTACTTC. As protein: CASSTAGLAGAYEQYF. The rearrangement joins TRBV13 to TRBJ2-7; TRBD2 matches 14 bases. Trimming took 5 bases from V and 2 from J; bases not matched to a gene: 5. The CDR3 length is 16 residues. Per the germline V gene, CDR1 is PRHDT and CDR2 is FYEKMQ (reference sequence).

The chain employs TRBV7-3 and TRBJ2-1; TRBD2 matches 8 bases. CDR3 length: 16 residues. Germline CDR1 is SGHTA and CDR2 is FQGTGA. V gave up 1 base and J gave up 3 bases; unmatched junction bases: 5. The CDR3 loop reads CASSLNSGENYNEQFF. CDR3 sequence (DNA): TGTGCCAGCAGCTTAAATAGCGGGGAGAACTACAATGAGCAGTTCTTC.

V is TRBV29-1 and J is TRBJ1-1, with TRBD1 as a possible D gene (5 bases). The CDR3 runs to 12 residues. Between the trimmed V and J ends, which lost 7 bases and 3 bases, there was a span of 12 bases. The germline gives CDR1 SQVTM, CDR2 ANQGSEA. The CDR3 coding sequence is TGCAGCGCCTCGTGGGGGGACACTGAAGCTTTCTTT. Amino acids: CSASWGDTEAFF.

The J gene is TRBJ2-1, the V gene TRBV19; 11 bases map to TRBD2. With V trimmed by 1 base and J by 10 bases, 6 bases remained unmatched. Germline V CDR1 and CDR2: LNHDA, SQIVND (reference sequence). The CDR3 has 15 residues. The CDR3 loop reads CASSIVLAGGGEQFF. The CDR3 region has the DNA TGTGCCAGTAGTATAGTTCTAGCGGGAGGCGGCGAGCAGTTCTTC.

V gene TRBV12-5 combines with J gene TRBJ2-1; D not certain. V was clipped by 4 bases and J by 1 base, with 11 bases between them. The CDR3 totals 15 residues. Germline CDR1 LGHNT, CDR2 FRNRAP. In DNA form, the CDR3 reads TGTGCTAGTGGTTCAACCGGTCGATCCTACAATGAGCAGTTCTTC. Translated, it gives CASGSTGRSYNEQFF.

The rearrangement uses TRBV11-2 and TRBJ2-7; no clear D gene. CDR3 length: 13 amino acids. The ends were cut back, 5 bases at V and 8 bases at J, with 16 bases in the middle. The germline gives CDR1 SGHAT, CDR2 FQNNGV. The DNA of the CDR3 is TGTGCCAGCAGCCTACACCCGTGGCTACAGCAGTACTTC. Its protein is CASSLHPWLQQYF.

The J gene is TRBJ2-7, the V gene TRBV7-9, with 9 nucleotides matching TRBD1. The CDR3 covers 14 residues. The junction had 9 bases not matched to a gene; V was cut back by 5 bases and J by 7 bases. Germline values: CDR1 SEHNR, CDR2 FQNEAQ (reference sequence). CDR3 nucleotide sequence: TGTGCCAGCAGCCCGGGACAGGGCGATGGGGAGCAGTACTTC. Protein: CASSPGQGDGEQYF.

This clone was found once. The gene calls are TRBV13 and TRBJ2-7; TRBD1 aligns across 7 bases. Germline V gene sequence: CDR1 PRHDT, CDR2 FYEKMQ (reference sequence). The V and J ends lost 5 bases and 1 base, in that order; junction bases with no gene match: 2. The CDR3 loop spans 13 amino acids. The CDR3 coding sequence is TGTGCCAGCAGCCGGGGACAGTCCTACGAGCAGTACTTC. Protein: CASSRGQSYEQYF.

This chain connects TRBV6-5 to TRBJ2-7; D might be TRBD1 or TRBD2, each matching 6 bases. CDR1 is MNHEY and CDR2 is SVGAGI in the germline V gene. The CDR3 contains 15 residues. Trimming stripped 2 bases from V and 4 bases from J, with 15 bases between. This chain's CDR3 is CASSYGLGGGYEQYF. The CDR3 coding sequence is TGTGCCAGCAGTTACGGTTTAGGAGGGGGTTACGAGCAGTACTTC.

This chain uses TRBV2 with TRBJ2-7, with 8 bases that match TRBD1. The CDR3 is 15 residues long. Germline loops: CDR1 SNHLY, CDR2 FYNNEI. The V and J ends lost 3 bases and 4 bases, in that order; junction bases with no gene match: 8. The CDR3 DNA reads as TGTGCCAGCAGTGAGGGTGGTCAGGGGGCTTACGAGCAGTACTTC. This translates into CASSEGGQGAYEQYF.